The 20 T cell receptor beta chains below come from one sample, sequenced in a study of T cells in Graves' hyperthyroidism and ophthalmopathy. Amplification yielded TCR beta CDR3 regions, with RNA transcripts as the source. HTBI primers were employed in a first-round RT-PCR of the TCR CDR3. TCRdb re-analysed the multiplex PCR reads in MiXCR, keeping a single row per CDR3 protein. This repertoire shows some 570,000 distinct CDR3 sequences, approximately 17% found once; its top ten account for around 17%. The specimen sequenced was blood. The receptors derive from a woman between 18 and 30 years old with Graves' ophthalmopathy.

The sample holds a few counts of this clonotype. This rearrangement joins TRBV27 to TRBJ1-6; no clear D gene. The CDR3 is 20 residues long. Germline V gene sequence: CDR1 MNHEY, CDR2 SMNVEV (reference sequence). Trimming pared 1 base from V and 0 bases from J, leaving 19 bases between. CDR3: CASSLFPPVARSSYNSPLHF. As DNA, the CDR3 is TGTGCCAGCAGTTTATTCCCCCCGGTGGCAAGGAGCTCCTATAATTCACCCCTCCACTTT.

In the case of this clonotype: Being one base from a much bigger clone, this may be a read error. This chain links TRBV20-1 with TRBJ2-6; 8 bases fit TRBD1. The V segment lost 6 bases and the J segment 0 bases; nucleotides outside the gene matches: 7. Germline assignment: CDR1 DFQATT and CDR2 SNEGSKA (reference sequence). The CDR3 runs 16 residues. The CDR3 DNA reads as TGCAGTGCATGGACAGGGAGGATCTCTGGGGCCAACGTCCTGACTTTC. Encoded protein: CSAWTGRISGANVLTF.

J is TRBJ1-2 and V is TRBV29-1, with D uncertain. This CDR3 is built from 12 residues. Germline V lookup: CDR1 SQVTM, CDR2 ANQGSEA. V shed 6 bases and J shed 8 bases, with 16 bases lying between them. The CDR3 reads CSVTQETTGYTF. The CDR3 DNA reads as TGCAGCGTCACGCAAGAAACTACCGGCTACACCTTC.

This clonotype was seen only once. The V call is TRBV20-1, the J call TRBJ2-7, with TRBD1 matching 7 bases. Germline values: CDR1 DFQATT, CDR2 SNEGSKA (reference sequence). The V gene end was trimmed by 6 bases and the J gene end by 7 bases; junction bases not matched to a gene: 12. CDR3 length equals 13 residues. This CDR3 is CSAYRQGGWEQYF. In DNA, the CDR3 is TGCAGTGCCTACCGACAGGGTGGTTGGGAGCAGTACTTC.

CDR3 loop: CASSGDRVGETQYF. In DNA, the CDR3 is TGTGCCAGCAGCGGCGACAGGGTGGGAGAGACCCAGTACTTC. The chain couples TRBV3-1 to TRBJ2-5, with 7 bases matching TRBD1. The germline gives CDR1 LGHDT, CDR2 YNNKEL (reference sequence). The CDR3 totals 14 residues. V was pared by 5 bases and J by 4 bases, with 7 bases of the junction left unmatched.

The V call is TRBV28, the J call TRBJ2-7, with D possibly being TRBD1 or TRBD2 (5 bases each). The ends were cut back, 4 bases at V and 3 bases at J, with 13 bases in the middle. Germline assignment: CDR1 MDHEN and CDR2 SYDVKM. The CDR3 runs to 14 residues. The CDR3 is CASSSTEGIYEQYF. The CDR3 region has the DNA TGTGCCAGCAGTTCTACCGAGGGGATCTACGAGCAGTACTTC.

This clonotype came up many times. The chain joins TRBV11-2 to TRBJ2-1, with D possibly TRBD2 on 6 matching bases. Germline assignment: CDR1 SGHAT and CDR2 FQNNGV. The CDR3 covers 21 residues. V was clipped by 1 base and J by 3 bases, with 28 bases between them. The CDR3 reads CASSLADGPSRRGGNYNEQFF. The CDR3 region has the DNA TGTGCCAGCAGCTTAGCCGACGGACCGTCTCGACGCGGCGGGAACTACAATGAGCAGTTCTTC.

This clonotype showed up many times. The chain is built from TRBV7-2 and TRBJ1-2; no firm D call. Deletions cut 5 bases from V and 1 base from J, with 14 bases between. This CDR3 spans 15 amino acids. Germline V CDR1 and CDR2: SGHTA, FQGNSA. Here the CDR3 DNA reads TGTGCCAGCAGCCCCCCCGGTAGAATTAACTATGGCTACACCTTC. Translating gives CASSPPGRINYGYTF.

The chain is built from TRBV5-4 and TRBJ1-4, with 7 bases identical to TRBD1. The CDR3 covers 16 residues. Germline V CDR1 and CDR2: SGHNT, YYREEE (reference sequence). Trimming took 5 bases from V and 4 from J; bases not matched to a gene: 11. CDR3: CASSNLPGQLNEKLFF. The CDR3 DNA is TGTGCCAGCAGTAACCTCCCGGGACAGCTTAATGAAAAACTGTTTTTT. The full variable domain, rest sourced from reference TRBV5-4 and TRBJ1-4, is ETGVTQSPTHLIKTRGQQVTLRCSSQSGHNTVSWYQQALGQGPQFIFQYYREEENGRGNFPPRFSGLQFPNYSSELNVNALELDDSALYLCASSNLPGQLNEKLFFGSGTQLSVL.

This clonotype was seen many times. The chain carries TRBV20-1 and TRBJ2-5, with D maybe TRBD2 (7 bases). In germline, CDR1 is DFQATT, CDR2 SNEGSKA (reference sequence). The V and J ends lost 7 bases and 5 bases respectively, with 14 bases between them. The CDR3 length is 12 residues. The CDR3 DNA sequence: TGCAGTGGCCTCGGGGGGCGGGAGACCCAGTACTTC. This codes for CSGLGGRETQYF.

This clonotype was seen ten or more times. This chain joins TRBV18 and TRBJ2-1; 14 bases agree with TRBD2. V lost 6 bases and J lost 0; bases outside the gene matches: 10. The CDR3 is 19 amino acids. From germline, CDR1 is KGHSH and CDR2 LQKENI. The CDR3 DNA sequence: TGTGCCAGCTCTCTCCTGAGACTAGCGGGAGGGCCCTCCTACAATGAGCAGTTCTTC. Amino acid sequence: CASSLLRLAGGPSYNEQFF.

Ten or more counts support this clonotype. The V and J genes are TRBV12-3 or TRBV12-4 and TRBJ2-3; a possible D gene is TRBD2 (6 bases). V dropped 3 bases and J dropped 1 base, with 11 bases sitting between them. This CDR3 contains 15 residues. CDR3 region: CASSLVRGRTDTQYF. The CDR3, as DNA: TGTGCCAGCAGTTTGGTGCGGGGCCGCACAGATACGCAGTATTTT.

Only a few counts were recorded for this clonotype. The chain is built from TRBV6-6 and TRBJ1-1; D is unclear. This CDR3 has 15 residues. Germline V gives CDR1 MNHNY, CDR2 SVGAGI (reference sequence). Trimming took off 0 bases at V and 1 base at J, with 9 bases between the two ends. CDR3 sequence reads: CASSYSSASNTEAFF. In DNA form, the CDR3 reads TGTGCCAGCAGTTACTCGTCAGCCTCGAACACTGAAGCTTTCTTT.

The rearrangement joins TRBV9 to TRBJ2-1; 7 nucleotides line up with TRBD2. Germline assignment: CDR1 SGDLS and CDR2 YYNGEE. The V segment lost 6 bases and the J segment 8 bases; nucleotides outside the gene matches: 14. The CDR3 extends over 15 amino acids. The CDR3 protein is CASTSGLHGGDEQFF. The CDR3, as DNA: TGTGCCAGCACTAGCGGTCTTCACGGTGGTGATGAGCAGTTCTTC. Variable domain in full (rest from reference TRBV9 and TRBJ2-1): DSGVTQTPKHLITATGQRVTLRCSPRSGDLSVYWYQQSLDQGLQFLIQYYNGEERAKGNILERFSAQQFPDLHSELNLSSLELGDSALYFCASTSGLHGGDEQFFGPGTRLTVL.

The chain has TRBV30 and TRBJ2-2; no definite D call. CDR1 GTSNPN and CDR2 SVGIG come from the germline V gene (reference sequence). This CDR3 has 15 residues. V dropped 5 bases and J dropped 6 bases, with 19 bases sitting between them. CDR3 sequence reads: CAWGSYLNNAGELFF. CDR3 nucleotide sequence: TGTGCCTGGGGATCCTACCTGAACAACGCCGGGGAGCTGTTTTTT.

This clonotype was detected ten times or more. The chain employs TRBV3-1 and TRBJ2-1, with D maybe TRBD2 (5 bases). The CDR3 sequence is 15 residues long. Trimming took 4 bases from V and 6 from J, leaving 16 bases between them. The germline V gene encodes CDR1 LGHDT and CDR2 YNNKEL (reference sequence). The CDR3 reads CASSPPGGRLNEQFF. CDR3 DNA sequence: TGTGCCAGCAGCCCCCCTGGAGGAAGGCTCAATGAGCAGTTCTTC.

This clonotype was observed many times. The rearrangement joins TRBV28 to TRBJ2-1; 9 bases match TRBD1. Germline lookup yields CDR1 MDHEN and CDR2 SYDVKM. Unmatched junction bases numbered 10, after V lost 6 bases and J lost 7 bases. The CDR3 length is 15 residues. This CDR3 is CASSASGTGMNEQFF. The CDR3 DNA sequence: TGTGCCAGCAGCGCATCCGGGACAGGGATGAATGAGCAGTTCTTC.

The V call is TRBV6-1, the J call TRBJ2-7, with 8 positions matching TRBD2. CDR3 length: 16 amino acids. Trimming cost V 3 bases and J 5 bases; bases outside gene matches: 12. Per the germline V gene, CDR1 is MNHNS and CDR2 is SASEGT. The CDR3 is CASSEILAGRPDEQYF. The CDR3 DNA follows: TGTGCCAGCAGTGAGATCTTAGCGGGGAGGCCAGACGAGCAGTACTTC.

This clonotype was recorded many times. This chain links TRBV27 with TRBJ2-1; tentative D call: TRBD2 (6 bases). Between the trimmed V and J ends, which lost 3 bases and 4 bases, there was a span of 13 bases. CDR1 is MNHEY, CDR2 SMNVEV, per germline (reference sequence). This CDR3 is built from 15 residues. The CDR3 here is CASSFAGSTYNEQFF. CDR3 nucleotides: TGTGCCAGCAGTTTTGCCGGGAGCACTTACAATGAGCAGTTCTTC.

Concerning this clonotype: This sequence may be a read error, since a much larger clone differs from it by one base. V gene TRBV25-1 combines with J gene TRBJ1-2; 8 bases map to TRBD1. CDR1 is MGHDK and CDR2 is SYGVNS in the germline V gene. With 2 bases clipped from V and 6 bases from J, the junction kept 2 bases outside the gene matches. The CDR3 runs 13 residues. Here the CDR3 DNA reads TGTGCCAGCAGTGAAGCAGGGGGCAATGGCTACACCTTC. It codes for CASSEAGGNGYTF.